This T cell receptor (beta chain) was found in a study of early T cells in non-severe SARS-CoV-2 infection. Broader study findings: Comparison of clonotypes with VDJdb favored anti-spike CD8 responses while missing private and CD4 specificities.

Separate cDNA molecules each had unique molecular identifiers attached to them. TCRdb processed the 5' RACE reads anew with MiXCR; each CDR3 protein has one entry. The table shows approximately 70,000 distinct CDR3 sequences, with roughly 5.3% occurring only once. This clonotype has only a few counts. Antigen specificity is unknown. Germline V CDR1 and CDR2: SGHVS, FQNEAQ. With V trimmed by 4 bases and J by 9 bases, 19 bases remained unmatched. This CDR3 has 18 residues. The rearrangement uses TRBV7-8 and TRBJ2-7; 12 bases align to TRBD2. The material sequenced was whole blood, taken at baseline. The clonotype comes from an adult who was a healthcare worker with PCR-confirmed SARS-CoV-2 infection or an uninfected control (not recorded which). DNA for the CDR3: TGTGCCAGCAGCTCGCAAATCCGGACTAGCGGGATGCTATTCGGGCAGTACTTC. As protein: CASSSQIRTSGMLFGQYF.